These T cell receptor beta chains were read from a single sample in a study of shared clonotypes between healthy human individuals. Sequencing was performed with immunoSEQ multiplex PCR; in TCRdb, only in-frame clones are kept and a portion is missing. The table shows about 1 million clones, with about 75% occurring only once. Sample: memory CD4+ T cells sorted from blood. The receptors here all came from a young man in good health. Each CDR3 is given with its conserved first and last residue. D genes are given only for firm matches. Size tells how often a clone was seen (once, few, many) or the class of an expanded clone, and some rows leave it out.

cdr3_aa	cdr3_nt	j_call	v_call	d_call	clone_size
CASSVGLAGNSYEQYF	TGTGCCAGCAGCGTAGGTCTAGCGGGAAACTCCTACGAGCAGTACTTC	TRBJ2-7	TRBV9	TRBD2	-
CASSQGDRVSGNTIYF	TGCGCCAGCAGCCAAGGAGACAGGGTCTCTGGAAACACCATATATTTT	TRBJ1-3	TRBV4-1	TRBD1	-
CASSRSGSHYGYTF	TGTGCCAGTTCAAGGTCGGGCAGCCACTATGGCTACACCTTC	TRBJ1-2	TRBV6-5	-	-
CSVFRQGDTEAFF	TGCAGCGTTTTTAGACAGGGTGACACTGAAGCTTTCTTT	TRBJ1-1	TRBV29-1	TRBD1	-
CASSLAQGERYGYTF	TGTGCCAGCAGCTTGGCCCAGGGGGAACGGTATGGCTACACCTTC	TRBJ1-2	TRBV5-5	TRBD1	-
CASSSLGSSDTQYF	TGTGCCAGCAGCTCCTTGGGGTCTTCAGATACGCAGTATTTT	TRBJ2-3	TRBV7-3	-	-
CASSPGRGDETQYF	TGTGCCAGCTCACCGGGCAGGGGGGATGAGACCCAGTACTTC	TRBJ2-5	TRBV18	-	-
CASSYGSGGSVF	TGTGCCAGCAGCTATGGGTCCGGGGGGTCGGTCTTC	TRBJ2-1	TRBV7-9	TRBD2	-
CASSSGHPSEPLHF	TGTGCCAGCAGTTCGGGACACCCCAGTGAGCCCCTCCACTTT	TRBJ1-6	TRBV28	-	few
CASSEDANSNQPQHF	TGTGCCAGCAGCGAGGACGCAAACAGCAATCAGCCCCAGCATTTT	TRBJ1-5	TRBV2	-	-
CASRPSGTSTDTQYF	TGTGCTAGCAGGCCTAGCGGGACTAGTACAGATACGCAGTATTTT	TRBJ2-3	TRBV7-7	TRBD2	once
CASSPSLDRKGTEAFF	TGCGCCAGCAGCCCCTCCCTAGACAGAAAGGGGACTGAAGCTTTCTTT	TRBJ1-1	TRBV5-1	-	-
CASSVAKTYGYTF	TGTGCCAGCAGTGTGGCGAAAACCTATGGCTACACCTTC	TRBJ1-2	TRBV2	-	-
CASSVGGGESYEQYF	TGTGCCAGCAGCGTAGGAGGAGGGGAATCCTACGAGCAGTACTTC	TRBJ2-7	TRBV9	-	-
CASSPTTGLGNTIYF	TGTGCCAGCAGCCCAACCACAGGGCTCGGAAACACCATATATTTT	TRBJ1-3	TRBV7-2	-	-
CSATGTVYGYTF	TGCAGCGCTACTGGGACAGTCTATGGCTACACCTTC	TRBJ1-2	TRBV29-1	TRBD1	-
CASQRAGGDEQFF	TGTGCCTCGCAGCGGGCGGGGGGCGATGAGCAGTTCTTC	TRBJ2-1	TRBV27	TRBD2	-
CASSQQDRDNSPLHF	TGTGCCAGCAGCCAGCAGGACAGGGATAATTCACCCCTCCACTTT	TRBJ1-6	TRBV28	TRBD1	few
CASSPTGRKETQYF	TGTGCCAGCAGTCCGACAGGTAGAAAAGAGACCCAGTACTTC	TRBJ2-5	TRBV27	-	once
CASSEVEGDRRRAFF	TGTGCCAGCAGTGAAGTAGAAGGCGATCGACGTAGGGCTTTCTTT	TRBJ1-1	TRBV6-1	-	-
CASLQGASGTGELFF	TGTGCCAGTCTCCAGGGGGCGAGTGGCACCGGGGAGCTGTTTTTT	TRBJ2-2	TRBV19	TRBD1	-
CASSPLGQGGETQYF	TGTGCCAGCAGCCCCCTGGGGCAGGGGGGAGAGACCCAGTACTTC	TRBJ2-5	TRBV5-6	-	-
CASSLGTSANIQYF	TGTGCCAGCAGTTTGGGGACTAGCGCGAACATTCAGTACTTC	TRBJ2-4	TRBV28	TRBD2	-
CASSKKGTQYF	TGTGCCAGCAGCAAAAAAGGGACCCAGTACTTC	TRBJ2-5	TRBV21-1	-	-
CATSSTGGYMQYF	TGTGCCACCAGCAGTACAGGGGGATATATGCAGTACTTC	TRBJ2-7	TRBV15	TRBD1	once
CATASSSYNSPLHF	TGTGCCACCGCCAGTAGCTCCTATAATTCACCCCTCCACTTT	TRBJ1-6	TRBV6-1	-	once
CASSSRGQGSSTDTQYF	TGTGCCAGCAGTTCCCGCGGACAGGGGAGTAGCACAGATACGCAGTATTTT	TRBJ2-3	TRBV27	TRBD1	-
CASSVGPSGNNEQFF	TGTGCCAGCAGCGTAGGGCCCAGCGGGAACAATGAGCAGTTCTTC	TRBJ2-1	TRBV9	TRBD2	-
CASSYRGDPYEQYF	TGTGCCAGCTCTTACCGGGGCGATCCCTACGAGCAGTACTTC	TRBJ2-7	TRBV28	-	-
CASSSLRGAQGYGYTF	TGTGCCAGCAGCTCACTGCGGGGGGCGCAGGGCTATGGCTACACCTTC	TRBJ1-2	TRBV5-8	-	-
CASSQVRVRTNEKLFF	TGCGCCAGCAGCCAAGTGAGGGTTCGGACTAATGAAAAACTGTTTTTT	TRBJ1-4	TRBV4-1	-	-
CARSSSLAGGNNEQFF	TGTGCCAGAAGCTCCAGCTTAGCGGGAGGCAACAATGAGCAGTTCTTC	TRBJ2-1	TRBV5-3	TRBD2	-
CASSENIMNTEAFF	TGTGCCAGCAGTGAAAACATAATGAACACTGAAGCTTTCTTT	TRBJ1-1	TRBV6-1	-	-
CASSESGPYGYTF	TGTGCCAGCAGTGAATCAGGACCTTATGGCTACACCTTC	TRBJ1-2	TRBV6-1	-	-
CASSPPGTGSGNTIYF	TGTGCCAGCAGCCCTCCCGGGACTGGCTCTGGAAACACCATATATTTT	TRBJ1-3	TRBV5-4	-	-
CASSLTEGGYTF	TGTGCCAGCAGCCTTACAGAGGGTGGCTACACCTTC	TRBJ1-2	TRBV7-9	-	-
CASSQIAGAPGEQFF	TGTGCCAGCAGCCAGATAGCGGGGGCCCCAGGTGAGCAGTTCTTC	TRBJ2-1	TRBV4-2	TRBD2	-
CASSSAGVTDTQYF	TGTGCCAGCAGCTCGGCGGGAGTCACAGATACGCAGTATTTT	TRBJ2-3	TRBV11-3	TRBD2	-
CASSSEYEQYF	TGCGCCAGCAGCTCTGAGTACGAGCAGTACTTC	TRBJ2-7	TRBV5-1	-	-
CASKNPGYYGYTF	TGTGCCAGTAAAAATCCAGGGTACTATGGCTACACCTTC	TRBJ1-2	TRBV28	-	-